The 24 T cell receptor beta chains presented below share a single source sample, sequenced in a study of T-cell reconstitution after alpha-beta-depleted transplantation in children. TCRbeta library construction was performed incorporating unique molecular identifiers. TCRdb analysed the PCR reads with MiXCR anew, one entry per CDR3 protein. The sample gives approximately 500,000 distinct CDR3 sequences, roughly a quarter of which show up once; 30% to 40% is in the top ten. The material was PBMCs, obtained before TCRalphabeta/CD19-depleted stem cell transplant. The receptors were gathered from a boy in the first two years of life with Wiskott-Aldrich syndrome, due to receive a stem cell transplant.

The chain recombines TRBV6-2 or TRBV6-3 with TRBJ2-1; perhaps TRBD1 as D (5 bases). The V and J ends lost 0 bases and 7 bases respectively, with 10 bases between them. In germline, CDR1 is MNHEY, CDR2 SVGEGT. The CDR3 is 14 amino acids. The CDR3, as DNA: TGTGCCAGCAGTTACTCAGACAGCCTAAATGAGCAGTTCTTC. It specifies CASSYSDSLNEQFF.

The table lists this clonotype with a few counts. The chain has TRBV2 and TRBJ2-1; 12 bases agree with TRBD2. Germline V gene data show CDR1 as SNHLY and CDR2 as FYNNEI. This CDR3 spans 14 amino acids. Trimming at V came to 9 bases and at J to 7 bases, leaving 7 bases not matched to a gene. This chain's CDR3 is CASLAGGPKNEQFF. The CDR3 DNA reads TGTGCCAGTCTAGCGGGAGGGCCTAAAAATGAGCAGTTCTTC.

The CDR3 here is CASSVDLDETYEQYF. In DNA, the CDR3 is TGTGCCAGCAGCGTAGACCTGGACGAAACCTACGAGCAGTACTTC. The chain couples TRBV9 to TRBJ2-7; unclear D gene. V was shortened by 0 bases and J by 2 bases, with 12 bases between the two germline ends. The CDR3 extends over 15 amino acids. Germline lookup yields CDR1 SGDLS and CDR2 YYNGEE.

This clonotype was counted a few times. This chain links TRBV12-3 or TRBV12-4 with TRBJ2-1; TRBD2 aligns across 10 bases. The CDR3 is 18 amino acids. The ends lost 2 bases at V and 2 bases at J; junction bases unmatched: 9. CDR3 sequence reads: CASSLRLAGIQPYNEQFF. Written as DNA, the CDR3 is TGTGCCAGCAGTTTAAGACTAGCGGGTATCCAACCCTACAATGAGCAGTTCTTC.

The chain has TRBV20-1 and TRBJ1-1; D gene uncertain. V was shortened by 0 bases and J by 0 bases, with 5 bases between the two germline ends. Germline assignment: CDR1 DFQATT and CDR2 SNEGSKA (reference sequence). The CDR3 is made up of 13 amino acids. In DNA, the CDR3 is TGCAGTGCTAGAGATGGTTTGAACACTGAAGCTTTCTTT. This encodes CSARDGLNTEAFF.

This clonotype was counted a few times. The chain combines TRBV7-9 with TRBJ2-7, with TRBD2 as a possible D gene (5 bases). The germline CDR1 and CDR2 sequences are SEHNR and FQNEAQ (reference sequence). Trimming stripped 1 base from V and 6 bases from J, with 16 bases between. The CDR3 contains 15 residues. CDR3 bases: TGTGCCAGCAGCTTAGGGAGTAGCGATCCCTTCGAGCAGTACTTC. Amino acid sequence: CASSLGSSDPFEQYF.

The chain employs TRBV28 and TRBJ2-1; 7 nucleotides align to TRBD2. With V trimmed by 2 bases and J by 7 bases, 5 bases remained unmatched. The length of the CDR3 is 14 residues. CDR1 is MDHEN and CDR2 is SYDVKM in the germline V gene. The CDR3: CASSLRRELNEQFF. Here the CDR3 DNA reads TGTGCCAGCAGTTTAAGGCGGGAGTTAAATGAGCAGTTCTTC.

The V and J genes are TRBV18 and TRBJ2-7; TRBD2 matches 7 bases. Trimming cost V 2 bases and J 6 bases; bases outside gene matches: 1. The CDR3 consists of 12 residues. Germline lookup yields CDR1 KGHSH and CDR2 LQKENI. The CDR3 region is CASSPGGGEQYF. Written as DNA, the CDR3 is TGTGCCAGCTCACCAGGCGGGGGCGAGCAGTACTTC.

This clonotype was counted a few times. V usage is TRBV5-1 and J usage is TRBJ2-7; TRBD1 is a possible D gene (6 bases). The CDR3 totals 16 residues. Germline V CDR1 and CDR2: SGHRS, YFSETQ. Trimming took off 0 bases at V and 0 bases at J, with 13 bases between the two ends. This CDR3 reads CASSLDPQGSSYEQYF. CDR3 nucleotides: TGCGCCAGCAGCTTGGATCCCCAGGGGAGCTCCTACGAGCAGTACTTC.

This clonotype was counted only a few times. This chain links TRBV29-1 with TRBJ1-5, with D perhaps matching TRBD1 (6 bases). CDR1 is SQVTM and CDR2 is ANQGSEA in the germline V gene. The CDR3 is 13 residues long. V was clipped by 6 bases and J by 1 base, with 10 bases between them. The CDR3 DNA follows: TGCAGCGTGGAAACAGGGAGCAATCAGCCCCAGCATTTT. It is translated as CSVETGSNQPQHF.

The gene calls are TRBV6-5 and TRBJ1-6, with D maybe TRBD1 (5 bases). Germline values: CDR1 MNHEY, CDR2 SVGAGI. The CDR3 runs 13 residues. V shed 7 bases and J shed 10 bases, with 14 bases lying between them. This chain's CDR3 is CASTYLRGSPLHF. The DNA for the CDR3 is TGTGCCAGCACCTACTTACGGGGCTCACCCCTCCACTTT.

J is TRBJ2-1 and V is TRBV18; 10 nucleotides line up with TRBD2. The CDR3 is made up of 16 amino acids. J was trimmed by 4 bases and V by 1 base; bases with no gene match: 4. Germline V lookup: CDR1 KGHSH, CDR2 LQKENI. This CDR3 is CASSPRAGGRYNEQFF. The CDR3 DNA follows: TGTGCCAGCTCACCACGAGCGGGAGGGAGATACAATGAGCAGTTCTTC.

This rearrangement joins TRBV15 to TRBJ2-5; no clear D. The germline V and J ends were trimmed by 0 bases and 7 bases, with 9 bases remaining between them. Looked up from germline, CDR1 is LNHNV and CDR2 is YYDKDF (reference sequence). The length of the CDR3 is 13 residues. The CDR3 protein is CATSRDRSVTQYF. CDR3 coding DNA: TGTGCCACCAGCAGAGATCGGAGTGTGACCCAGTACTTC.

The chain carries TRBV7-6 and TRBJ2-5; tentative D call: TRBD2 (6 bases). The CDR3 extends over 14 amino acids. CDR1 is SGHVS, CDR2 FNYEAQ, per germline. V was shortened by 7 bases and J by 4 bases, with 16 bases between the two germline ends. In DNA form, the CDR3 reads TGTGCCAGCACCCTAGGAGGGCGCCGAGAGACCCAGTACTTC. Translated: CASTLGGRRETQYF.

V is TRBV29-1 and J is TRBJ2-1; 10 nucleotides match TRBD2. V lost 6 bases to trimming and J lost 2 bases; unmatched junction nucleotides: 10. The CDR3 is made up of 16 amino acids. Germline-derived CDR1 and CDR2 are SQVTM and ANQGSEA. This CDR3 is CSVEVASGRAYNEQFF. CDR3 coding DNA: TGCAGCGTCGAGGTTGCAAGCGGGAGGGCCTACAATGAGCAGTTCTTC.

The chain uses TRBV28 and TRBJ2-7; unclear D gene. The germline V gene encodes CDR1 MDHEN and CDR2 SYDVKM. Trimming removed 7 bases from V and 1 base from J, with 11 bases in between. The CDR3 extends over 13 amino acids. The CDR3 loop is CASNVDRSYEQYF. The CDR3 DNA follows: TGTGCCAGCAATGTGGACCGGTCCTACGAGCAGTACTTC.

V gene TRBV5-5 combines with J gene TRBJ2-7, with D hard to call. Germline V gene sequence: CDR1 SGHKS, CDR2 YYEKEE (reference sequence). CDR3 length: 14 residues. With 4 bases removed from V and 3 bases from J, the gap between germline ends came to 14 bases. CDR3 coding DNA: TGTGCCAGCAGCCCGAGGTCGGGTCTCTACGAGCAGTACTTC. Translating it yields CASSPRSGLYEQYF.

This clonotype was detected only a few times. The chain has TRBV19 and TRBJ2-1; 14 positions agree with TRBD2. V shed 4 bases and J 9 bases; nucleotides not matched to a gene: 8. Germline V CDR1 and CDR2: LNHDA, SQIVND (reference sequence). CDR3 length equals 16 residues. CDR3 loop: CASSTEGTSGSGEQFF. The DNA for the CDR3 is TGTGCCAGTAGTACCGAAGGGACTAGCGGGAGCGGTGAGCAGTTCTTC.

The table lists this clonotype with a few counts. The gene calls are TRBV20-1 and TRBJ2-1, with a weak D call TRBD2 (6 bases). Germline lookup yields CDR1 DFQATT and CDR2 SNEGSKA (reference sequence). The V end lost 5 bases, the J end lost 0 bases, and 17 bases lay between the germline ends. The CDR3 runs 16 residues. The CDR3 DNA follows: TGCAGTGCTCCCACCGTGGGGGGAAGCTCCTACAATGAGCAGTTCTTC. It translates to CSAPTVGGSSYNEQFF.

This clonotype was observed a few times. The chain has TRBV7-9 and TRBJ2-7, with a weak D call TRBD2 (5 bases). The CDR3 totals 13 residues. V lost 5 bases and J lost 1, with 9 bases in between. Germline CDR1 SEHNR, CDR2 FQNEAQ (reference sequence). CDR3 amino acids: CASSKLVSYEQYF. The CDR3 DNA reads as TGTGCCAGCAGCAAACTAGTATCCTACGAGCAGTACTTC.

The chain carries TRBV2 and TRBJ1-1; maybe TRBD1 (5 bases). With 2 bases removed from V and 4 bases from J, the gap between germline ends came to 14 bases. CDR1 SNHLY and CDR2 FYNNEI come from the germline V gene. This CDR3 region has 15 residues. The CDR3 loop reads CASSERGAGSTEAFF. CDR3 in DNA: TGTGCCAGCAGTGAACGGGGTGCAGGGAGCACTGAAGCTTTCTTT.

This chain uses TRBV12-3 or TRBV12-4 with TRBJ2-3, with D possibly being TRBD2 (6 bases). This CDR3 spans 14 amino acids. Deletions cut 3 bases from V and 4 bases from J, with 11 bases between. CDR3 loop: CASSFLLAPDTQYF. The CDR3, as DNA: TGTGCCAGCAGTTTTTTACTAGCCCCAGATACGCAGTATTTT.

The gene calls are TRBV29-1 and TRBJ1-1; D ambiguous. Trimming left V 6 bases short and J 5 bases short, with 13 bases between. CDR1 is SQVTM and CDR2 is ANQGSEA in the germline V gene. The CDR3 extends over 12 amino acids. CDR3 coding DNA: TGCAGCGTCGCTCTGGGGAGGACTGAAGCTTTCTTT. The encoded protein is CSVALGRTEAFF.

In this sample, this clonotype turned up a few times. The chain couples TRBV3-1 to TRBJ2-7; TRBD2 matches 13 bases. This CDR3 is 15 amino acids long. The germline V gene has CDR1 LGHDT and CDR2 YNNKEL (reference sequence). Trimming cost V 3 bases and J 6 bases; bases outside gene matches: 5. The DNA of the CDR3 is TGTGCCAGCAGCCAGTTCACTAGCGGGAGGGGCGAGCAGTACTTC. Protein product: CASSQFTSGRGEQYF.